The clone carrying this TCR beta chain was counted only a few times. The data were taken from a study of chronic HIV infection and antiretroviral therapy. Deletions cut 7 bases from V and 0 bases from J, with 10 bases between. The V gene's germline CDR1 is MNHNS and CDR2 SASEGT. The CDR3 has 14 amino acids. TCRdb reprocessed the 5' RACE reads via MiXCR and lists one record per CDR3 protein. The repertoire holds more than 40,000 distinct CDR3 sequences, with about 18% as singletons. The chain employs TRBV6-1 and TRBJ2-1; possibly TRBD2 for D (5 bases). The receptor was isolated from an adult who had HIV and had not received antiretroviral therapy, or was an uninfected healthy control (not recorded which). Input material: peripheral blood. CDR3 in amino acids: CASTERTSYNEQFF. CDR3 coding DNA: TGTGCCAGCACTGAGCGGACCTCCTACAATGAGCAGTTCTTC.